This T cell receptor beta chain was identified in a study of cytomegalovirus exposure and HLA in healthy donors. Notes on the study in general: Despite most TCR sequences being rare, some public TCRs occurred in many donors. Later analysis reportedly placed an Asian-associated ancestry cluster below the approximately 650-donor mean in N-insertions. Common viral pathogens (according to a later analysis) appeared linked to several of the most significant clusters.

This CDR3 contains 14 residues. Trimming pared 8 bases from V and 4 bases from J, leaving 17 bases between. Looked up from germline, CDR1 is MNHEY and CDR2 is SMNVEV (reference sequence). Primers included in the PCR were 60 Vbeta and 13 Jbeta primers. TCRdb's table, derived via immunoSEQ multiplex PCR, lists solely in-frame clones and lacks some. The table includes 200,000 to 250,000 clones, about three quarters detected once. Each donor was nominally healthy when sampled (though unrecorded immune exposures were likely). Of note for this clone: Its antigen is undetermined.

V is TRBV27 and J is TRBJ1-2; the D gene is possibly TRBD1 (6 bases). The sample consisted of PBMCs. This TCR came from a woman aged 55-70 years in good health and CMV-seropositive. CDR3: CASGPWDTSYGYTF. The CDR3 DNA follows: TGTGCCAGCGGTCCTTGGGACACTAGCTATGGCTACACCTTC.